These T cell receptor beta chains were read from a single sample in a study of cytomegalovirus exposure and HLA in healthy donors. Sequencing was performed with immunoSEQ multiplex PCR; in TCRdb, only in-frame clones are kept and a portion is missing. The data contain about 150,000 clones, approximately 70% of them singletons. Sequencing was carried out using PBMCs. These receptors were obtained from a woman aged 55-70 years in good health and CMV-seropositive. The conserved cysteine and the conserved F or W are not part of the CDR3 here. A D gene is named only where the DNA matches it firmly.

CDR3aa | v_gene | d_gene | j_gene
ASSLDPSALGNTEAF | TRBV5-1 | NA | TRBJ1-1
ASTQPGENTGELF | TRBV6-1 | NA | TRBJ2-2
ASSIGIPGNTIY | TRBV19 | NA | TRBJ1-3
ASSSSGVRETQY | TRBV19 | TRBD2 | TRBJ2-5
ASSPQRGVRNTEAF | TRBV13 | NA | TRBJ1-1
ASSASGSTGELF | TRBV5-1 | TRBD2 | TRBJ2-2
ASRGGRKNTEAF | TRBV6-6 | NA | TRBJ1-1
SVLTGGRETQY | TRBV29-1 | TRBD2 | TRBJ2-5
ASSLAGVTGELF | TRBV7-9 | NA | TRBJ2-2
ASSLEGPQGSNTEAF | TRBV13 | NA | TRBJ1-1
ASSPETQWTEAF | TRBV27 | NA | TRBJ1-1